The rows below give T cell receptor beta chains drawn from one sample of a study of T-cell reconstitution after alpha-beta-depleted transplantation in children. TCRdb reanalysed the PCR reads using MiXCR and keeps one entry per CDR3 protein. The table lists roughly 670,000 distinct CDR3 sequences, about an eighth of them singletons. This specimen was PBMCs, taken before TCRalphabeta/CD19-depleted stem cell transplant. Every receptor here comes from a girl aged 2-15 years with congenital amegakaryocytic thrombocytopenia, due to receive a stem cell transplant. The CDR3 runs from the conserved cysteine through the conserved F or W. The order of the fields is J gene, D gene, clone size, V gene, CDR3 DNA, CDR3 protein. The D gene is left open where the match is weak. Clone sizes are given selectively: once, few, many, or a class where the clone is expanded.

TRBJ2-1	TRBD2	many	TRBV12-3/TRBV12-4	TGTGCCAGCAGTTTGGCACTAGCGGGAGACTATGAGCAGTTCTTC	CASSLALAGDYEQFF
TRBJ2-3	TRBD2	NA	TRBV29-1	TGCAGCGTTGAAGATGTACGAGCGGGAGGGCCCACAGATACGCAGTATTTT	CSVEDVRAGGPTDTQYF
TRBJ2-5	TRBD2	many	TRBV10-3	TGTGCCATCAGTGGTGCCCCCGGCCGGGCTCGCGGGAGGTCGGAGACCCAGTACTTC	CAISGAPGRARGRSETQYF
TRBJ2-2	TRBD1	few	TRBV28	TGTGCCAGCAGCTACGTCGCAGGGGGCACCGGGGAGCTGTTTTTT	CASSYVAGGTGELFF
TRBJ2-3	NA	NA	TRBV5-1	TGCTCCAGCAGCTTGGTCGCGGATACGCAGTATTTT	CSSSLVADTQYF
TRBJ1-4	NA	many	TRBV5-1	TGCGCCAGCACCTGGGGGAGGGCTAATGAAAAACTGTTTTTT	CASTWGRANEKLFF
TRBJ2-7	TRBD1	many	TRBV20-1	TGCAGTGCTGGCGACAGGGGGTCTAGCTCCTACGAGCAGTACTTC	CSAGDRGSSSYEQYF
TRBJ2-7	TRBD1	NA	TRBV28	TGTGCCAGCAGTTCACGGACAGGGATCTACGAGCAGTACTTC	CASSSRTGIYEQYF
TRBJ2-1	TRBD2	few	TRBV20-1	TGCAGTGCTCCTCCGCTAGCGGGATCCAGGAATGAGCAGTTCTTC	CSAPPLAGSRNEQFF
TRBJ2-1	TRBD2	many	TRBV12-3/TRBV12-4	TGTGCCAGCAGGCAACCTACTAGCGGCAAGAACAATGAGCAGTTCTTC	CASRQPTSGKNNEQFF
TRBJ1-4	NA	many	TRBV20-1	TGCAGTGCGCGTTTAGCCCCGTCGGAAAAACTGTTTTTT	CSARLAPSEKLFF
TRBJ2-5	NA	many	TRBV5-1	TGCGCCAGCAGCTTGGCCGAGGTACAAGAGACCCAGTACTTC	CASSLAEVQETQYF
TRBJ1-1	TRBD1	many	TRBV12-3/TRBV12-4	TGTGCCAGCAGTTTAGCGACAGGGTTGTTTCAGAACACTGAAGCTTTCTTT	CASSLATGLFQNTEAFF
TRBJ1-1	NA	many	TRBV18	TGTGCCAGCTCACCAATAGCGGCCACTGAAGCTTTCTTT	CASSPIAATEAFF
TRBJ2-7	TRBD1	few	TRBV11-2	TGTGCCAGCAGCTTAGACGGGACAGCAACAGTTTACTACGAGCAGTACTTC	CASSLDGTATVYYEQYF
TRBJ2-1	NA	many	TRBV20-1	TGCAGTGCTCCCACTAGCCGCAACAATGAGCAGTTCTTC	CSAPTSRNNEQFF